One sample yielded the 30 T cell receptor beta chains listed below, sequenced in a study of control samples from healthy donors and cancer patients. The assay was immunoSEQ multiplex PCR, and TCRdb's table has in-frame clones only and misses some. The sample lists 110,000 to 150,000 clones; just under 95% were seen once. The sample taken for sequencing was PBMCs. Receptors originate from a man aged 60 to 69 with colorectal cancer.

This chain links TRBV12-3 or TRBV12-4 with TRBJ2-1; D possibly corresponds to TRBD2 (5 bases). Trimming cost V 7 bases and J 12 bases, with 19 bases left between them. CDR3 length: 13 amino acids. The CDR3 loop is CASTPGDTPGQFF. The CDR3 DNA reads as TGTGCCAGCACTCCCGGGGATACGCCGGGGCAGTTCTTC.

The chain employs TRBV24-1 and TRBJ1-2; the D is unclear. The germline V and J ends were trimmed by 4 bases and 8 bases, with 7 bases remaining between them. Germline CDR1 KGHDR, CDR2 SFDVKD. This CDR3 has 11 amino acids. As DNA, the CDR3 is TGTGCCACCAGTGACCCGGGCGGCTACACCTTC. This encodes CATSDPGGYTF.

CDR3 DNA sequence: TGTGCCATCAGTGGAACAGGGGGGACTGGAAACACCATATATTTT. Amino acids: CAISGTGGTGNTIYF. The chain joins TRBV10-3 to TRBJ1-3, with TRBD1 matching 8 bases. CDR1 ENHRY and CDR2 SYGVKD come from the germline V gene. J gave up 2 bases and V 4 bases, and 4 bases lay outside the gene matches. The CDR3 sequence is 15 residues long.

The rearrangement links TRBV27 to TRBJ2-1; D is unclear. Trimming shortened V by 3 bases and J by 5 bases, and 11 bases separated the two germline ends. Germline lookup yields CDR1 MNHEY and CDR2 SMNVEV (reference sequence). The length of the CDR3 is 14 residues. The CDR3 region is CASSFRRSNNEQFF. DNA of the CDR3: TGTGCCAGCAGTTTCCGGCGGAGCAACAATGAGCAGTTCTTC.

The CDR3: CASSLGQGGNSPLHF. The CDR3 DNA sequence: TGTGCCAGCAGCCTTGGACAGGGAGGAAATTCACCCCTCCACTTT. The gene calls are TRBV7-9 and TRBJ1-6, with TRBD1 matching 8 bases. Per germline, CDR1 SEHNR and CDR2 FQNEAQ (reference sequence). Germline trimming cut 5 bases from V and 7 bases from J; bases unmatched to any gene: 7. The CDR3 sequence is 15 residues long.

This clone was recorded once. The chain carries TRBV11-2 and TRBJ2-5; D is unclear. The germline V gene encodes CDR1 SGHAT and CDR2 FQNNGV. The CDR3 has 15 amino acids. V shed 5 bases and J shed 2 bases, with 15 bases lying between them. CDR3 amino acids: CASSPPIRQQETQYF. CDR3 bases: TGTGCCAGCAGCCCCCCGATTCGGCAGCAAGAGACCCAGTACTTC.

This clone has only one observation. The genes are TRBV12-3 or TRBV12-4 and TRBJ1-2, with D possibly being TRBD1 (5 bases). Trimming removed 10 bases at V and 8 bases at J, with 17 bases between. The CDR3 totals 12 residues. CDR3 in DNA: TGTGCCACCAAAGGCGGGGGTAAAGGCTACACCTTC. As protein: CATKGGGKGYTF.

The J gene is TRBJ1-6, the V gene TRBV7-8, with D possibly being TRBD1 (6 bases). The CDR3 is made up of 16 amino acids. Germline V gives CDR1 SGHVS, CDR2 FQNEAQ. Trimming took 5 bases from V and 13 from J, leaving 24 bases between them. Here the CDR3 reads CASSPRTAVDRGPLHF. The CDR3 DNA reads as TGTGCCAGCAGCCCCAGGACAGCCGTTGATAGGGGTCCCCTCCACTTT.

The V gene is TRBV24-1, the J gene TRBJ2-3, with TRBD1 matching over 8 bases. Germline CDR1 is KGHDR and CDR2 is SFDVKD. V dropped 7 bases and J dropped 0; count of bases not matched to a gene: 5. The CDR3 extends over 15 amino acids. CDR3 DNA sequence: TGTGCCACCAGGGACAGGGCAACTAGCACAGATACGCAGTATTTT. Its protein is CATRDRATSTDTQYF.

This chain links TRBV5-1 with TRBJ2-2, with D tentatively TRBD1 or TRBD2 (5 bases each). V lost 5 bases to trimming and J lost 1 base, with 12 bases between them. This CDR3 region has 15 residues. Germline-derived CDR1 and CDR2 are SGHRS and YFSETQ. DNA for the CDR3: TGCGCCAGCAGTCGGGACCTTCAGAACACCGGGGAGCTGTTTTTT. This codes for CASSRDLQNTGELFF. Based on the CDR3 plus reference TRBV5-1 and TRBJ2-2, the full variable domain is KAGVTQTPRYLIKTRGQQVTLSCSPISGHRSVSWYQQTPGQGLQFLFEYFSETQRNKGNFPGRFSGRQFSNSRSEMNVSTLELGDSALYLCASSRDLQNTGELFFGEGSRLTVL.

This clone was seen a single time. Lacking the conserved final phenylalanine or tryptophan, this CDR3 likely reflects a read error. The rearrangement uses TRBV9 and TRBJ1-1; no clear D gene. CDR1 and CDR2 from the germline V gene are SGDLS and YYNGEE. With 0 bases removed from V and 0 bases from J, the gap between germline ends came to 3 bases. This CDR3 region has 13 residues. The CDR3: CASSVAMNTEAFL. For the CDR3, the DNA is TGTGCCAGCAGCGTAGCGATGAACACTGAAGCTTTCCTT.

The V and J genes are TRBV18 and TRBJ1-1; TRBD1 might be the D (6 bases). V lost 0 bases and J 1 base, leaving 21 bases between the germline ends. The CDR3 spans 19 residues. Germline CDR1 and CDR2: KGHSH and LQKENI. The CDR3 here is CASSPPLGGPVGRNTEAFF. The CDR3 DNA sequence: TGTGCCAGCTCACCACCTTTAGGGGGGCCCGTTGGGCGGAACACTGAAGCTTTCTTT.

The gene calls are TRBV19 and TRBJ1-5, with a possible D match to TRBD1 (5 bases). Trimming cost V 7 bases and J 7 bases, with 14 bases left between them. CDR1 and CDR2 from the germline V gene are LNHDA and SQIVND (reference sequence). The CDR3 has 13 residues. This CDR3 reads CASKGAGTQPQHF. CDR3 sequence (DNA): TGTGCCAGTAAGGGCGCAGGGACCCAGCCCCAGCATTTT.

The V gene is TRBV5-1, the J gene TRBJ2-1; TRBD1 matches 10 bases. Looked up from germline, CDR1 is SGHRS and CDR2 is YFSETQ. The CDR3 has 18 residues. V shed 4 bases and J 0 bases; nucleotides not matched to a gene: 10. CDR3 loop: CASSPGTGATSSYNEQFF. CDR3 bases: TGCGCCAGCAGCCCCGGGACAGGGGCGACGAGCTCCTACAATGAGCAGTTCTTC.

The CDR3, as DNA: TGTGCCAGCAGCTCCTCGGGGGAGGGCTACGAGCAGTACTTC. Translated, it gives CASSSSGEGYEQYF. V gene TRBV7-9 combines with J gene TRBJ2-7, with 7 positions matching TRBD2. This CDR3 region has 14 residues. Germline CDR1 SEHNR, CDR2 FQNEAQ (reference sequence). The J segment lost 3 bases and the V segment lost 4 bases, leaving 6 bases of the junction unmatched.

CDR3 DNA sequence: TGCGCCAGCAGCCGACAGCTCCGGGACACTTCCTGGTACACCTTC. Translating it yields CASSRQLRDTSWYTF. The gene calls are TRBV4-1 and TRBJ1-2; D is possibly TRBD1 (6 bases). This CDR3 is 15 amino acids long. Trimming pared 4 bases from V and 11 bases from J, leaving 23 bases between. Per the germline V gene, CDR1 is MGHRA and CDR2 is YSYEKL.

This clone was found a few times. The V and J genes are TRBV28 and TRBJ2-6; 7 bases are a match to TRBD1. CDR1 is MDHEN, CDR2 SYDVKM, per germline. The J segment lost 0 bases and the V segment lost 4 bases, leaving 6 bases of the junction unmatched. CDR3 length: 17 amino acids. In nucleotides, the CDR3 is TGTGCCAGCAGTTCGACAGGGTTTAGCTCTGGGGCCAACGTCCTGACTTTC. The encoded protein is CASSSTGFSSGANVLTF.

This sequence joins TRBV5-1 and TRBJ1-3; maybe TRBD1 (6 bases). Trimming removed 3 bases at V and 0 bases at J, with 10 bases between. The germline V gene encodes CDR1 SGHRS and CDR2 YFSETQ. The CDR3 totals 15 residues. CDR3 sequence reads: CASSSQGYSGNTIYF. The CDR3 DNA is TGCGCCAGCAGCTCACAGGGATACTCTGGAAACACCATATATTTT.

The table lists this clone with a count of one. This sequence joins TRBV5-6 and TRBJ2-3, with a tentative D call TRBD1 (5 bases). The CDR3 loop spans 15 amino acids. The V gene lost 2 bases and the J gene lost 6 bases, with 16 bases spanning the gap. Germline V CDR1 and CDR2: SGHDT, YYEEEE. DNA of the CDR3: TGTGCCAGCAGCTTTTGGGGATCCCAGGGTGATACGCAGTATTTT. This sequence encodes CASSFWGSQGDTQYF.

The chain links TRBV15 to TRBJ1-2; weak D call: TRBD1 (5 bases). The CDR3 runs to 15 residues. Deletions cut 0 bases from V and 4 bases from J, with 12 bases between. Germline V gives CDR1 LNHNV, CDR2 YYDKDF (reference sequence). Here the CDR3 reads CATSRDQGGSYGYTF. In DNA, the CDR3 is TGTGCCACCAGCAGAGATCAGGGCGGGAGCTATGGCTACACCTTC.

This chain uses TRBV7-2 with TRBJ1-2; D unclear. V was trimmed by 1 base and J by 0 bases, leaving 3 bases between them. Germline lookup yields CDR1 SGHTA and CDR2 FQGNSA. There are 13 residues in the CDR3. The CDR3 region has the DNA TGTGCCAGCAGCTTAGAGGCTAACTATGGCTACACCTTC. Translated: CASSLEANYGYTF.

This clone was seen a single time. This chain uses TRBV11-2 with TRBJ1-5; perhaps TRBD1 as D (5 bases). This CDR3 has 13 amino acids. The germline V and J ends were trimmed by 0 bases and 7 bases, with 7 bases remaining between them. Germline values: CDR1 SGHAT, CDR2 FQNNGV. CDR3 residues: CASSLDRGQPQHF. CDR3 DNA: TGTGCCAGCAGCTTAGATCGGGGCCAGCCCCAGCATTTT.

V gene TRBV5-1 combines with J gene TRBJ2-5; the D gene could be TRBD1 or TRBD2 (7 bases each). The germline V and J ends were trimmed by 3 bases and 1 base, with 13 bases remaining between them. This CDR3 is built from 15 residues. The germline CDR1 and CDR2 sequences are SGHRS and YFSETQ. CDR3 in amino acids: CASSWAGGGQETQYF. CDR3 nucleotides: TGCGCCAGCAGCTGGGCAGGGGGGGGCCAAGAGACCCAGTACTTC.

The chain has TRBV30 and TRBJ2-7; TRBD1 matches at 9 bases. The J segment lost 0 bases and the V segment lost 1 base, leaving 4 bases of the junction unmatched. The germline gives CDR1 GTSNPN, CDR2 SVGIG (reference sequence). The CDR3 loop spans 15 amino acids. CDR3 loop: CAWSAGQGPSYEQYF. CDR3 DNA: TGTGCCTGGAGTGCGGGACAGGGACCCTCCTACGAGCAGTACTTC.

The chain is built from TRBV19 and TRBJ1-2; D possibly corresponds to TRBD1 (5 bases). The CDR3 extends over 16 amino acids. Germline-derived CDR1 and CDR2 are LNHDA and SQIVND (reference sequence). The V gene lost 1 base and the J gene lost 5 bases, with 17 bases spanning the gap. In DNA, the CDR3 is TGTGCCAGTAGTATAGGCCCGGTTGCCGGGGGATATGGCTACACCTTC. As protein: CASSIGPVAGGYGYTF.

The CDR3 is CASSFAGLGGQETQYF. The CDR3 DNA follows: TGCGCCAGCAGCTTCGCGGGGTTAGGCGGCCAAGAGACCCAGTACTTC. The rearrangement joins TRBV5-1 to TRBJ2-5; TRBD2 might be the D (6 bases). V lost 2 bases to trimming and J lost 1 base, with 15 bases between them. The CDR3 length is 16 residues. Per the germline V gene, CDR1 is SGHRS and CDR2 is YFSETQ.

This chain uses TRBV6-1 with TRBJ2-3; TRBD2 matches 8 bases. CDR3 length equals 16 residues. The V gene end was trimmed by 1 base and the J gene end by 1 base; junction bases not matched to a gene: 4. Germline CDR1 is MNHNS and CDR2 is SASEGT. The CDR3 region is CASSEGRGEGTDTQYF. CDR3 DNA: TGTGCCAGCAGTGAAGGGCGGGGGGAAGGCACAGATACGCAGTATTTT.

The rearrangement uses TRBV19 and TRBJ1-1; D ambiguous. V dropped 4 bases and J dropped 6 bases, with 12 bases sitting between them. This CDR3 is built from 13 residues. Germline V CDR1 and CDR2: LNHDA, SQIVND (reference sequence). The CDR3 region has the DNA TGTGCCAGTAGTACTTTGGCCCTTTCTGAAGCTTTCTTT. Its protein product is CASSTLALSEAFF.

The rearrangement uses TRBV28 and TRBJ1-1; the D is unclear. Germline assignment: CDR1 MDHEN and CDR2 SYDVKM. This CDR3 comprises 13 residues. Trimming left V 2 bases short and J 0 bases short, with 4 bases between. The CDR3 nucleotides read TGTGCCAGCAGTTTAGGGGTGAACACTGAAGCTTTCTTT. It yields the protein CASSLGVNTEAFF. The whole variable domain, filled in from reference TRBV28 and TRBJ1-1, reads DVKVTQSSRYLVKRTGEKVFLECVQDMDHENMFWYRQDPGLGLRLIYFSYDVKMKEKGDIPEGYSVSREKKERFSLILESASTNQTSMYLCASSLGVNTEAFFGQGTRLTVV.

The rearrangement joins TRBV6-5 to TRBJ1-2; a weak D match, TRBD1 (6 bases). The CDR3 is 12 amino acids. Germline assignment: CDR1 MNHEY and CDR2 SVGAGI. V dropped 6 bases and J dropped 6 bases, with 11 bases sitting between them. The CDR3 DNA reads as TGTGCCAGCAGGACCGGACAGAATGGCTACACCTTC. Its protein is CASRTGQNGYTF.